This T cell receptor beta chain originates from a study of shared clonotypes between healthy human individuals. Study details: Each donor's CD4 naive and CD4 memory cells filled three plates apiece, CD8 naive two, and CD8 memory one.

Naive-designated CD8 cells lacked CD45RO, were positively enriched for CCR7, and omitted terminally differentiated effector memory CD45RA+ cells. Donors were healthy HIV-negative adults without recent acute infections or vaccinations. Authors' data handling: Sequence data from immunoSEQ were junction-only and lacked quality scores; consequently, filtering differed. The data were produced by immunoSEQ multiplex PCR, yet TCRdb's version contains in-frame clones alone and is incomplete. That table supplies the V and J calls and clone size; D and trimming were determined from the DNA. The table has about 2 million clones, about 94% seen once; the top ten hold 1.2%. V was cut by 6 bases and J by 0 bases, with 15 bases left in between. Germline loops: CDR1 MNHEY, CDR2 SMNVEV (reference sequence). The CDR3 has 16 amino acids.

The chain joins TRBV27 to TRBJ1-5, with D uncertain. This sequence originates from a man younger than 30 in good health. Material: naive CD8+ T cells sorted from blood. This CDR3 is CASSPLGVNSNQPQHF. DNA for the CDR3: TGTGCCAGCAGCCCACTTGGGGTGAATAGCAATCAGCCCCAGCATTTT.